These 27 T cell receptor beta chains originate from one sample sequenced in a study of OX40 agonist ivuxolimab in advanced cancers. Measured with immunoSEQ multiplex PCR; TCRdb has only the in-frame clones, and not every one. The sample lists 85,000 to 100,000 clones; around 85% were seen once. Source: CD4+ or CD8+ T cells sorted from blood, taken in a trial of the OX40 agonist ivuxolimab. Source of these receptors: an adult with an advanced solid tumor such as melanoma, head and neck, liver or kidney cancer.

The V and J genes are TRBV19 and TRBJ1-5, with D maybe TRBD1 (5 bases). This CDR3 has 15 amino acids. V dropped 7 bases and J dropped 0 bases, with 13 bases sitting between them. The germline CDR1 and CDR2 sequences are LNHDA and SQIVND (reference sequence). DNA of the CDR3: TGTGCCAGTAACGTCCGGGGGATTAGCAATCAGCCCCAGCATTTT. This gives the protein CASNVRGISNQPQHF.

The rearrangement links TRBV7-6 to TRBJ2-1, with 8 bases that match TRBD2. CDR1 SGHVS and CDR2 FNYEAQ come from the germline V gene. V lost 6 bases to trimming and J lost 12 bases; unmatched junction nucleotides: 16. The CDR3 runs to 15 residues. The CDR3 sequence is CASSSFGTSGSGQFF. In DNA form, the CDR3 reads TGTGCCAGCAGTTCCTTCGGTACTAGCGGTTCGGGGCAGTTCTTC.

J is TRBJ2-1 and V is TRBV5-4; 12 bases fit TRBD1. The CDR3 is 16 residues long. J lost 6 bases, V lost 1 base, and 5 bases had no gene match. Germline lookup yields CDR1 SGHNT and CDR2 YYREEE (reference sequence). CDR3 DNA sequence: TGTGCCAGCAGCTTGCCCGGGGACAGGGGGCGCAATGAGCAGTTCTTC. Translated: CASSLPGDRGRNEQFF.

The V gene is TRBV4-2, the J gene TRBJ2-4, with a weak D call TRBD2 (7 bases). This CDR3 has 15 amino acids. Germline CDR1 LGHNA, CDR2 YNFKEQ. Trimming stripped 0 bases from V and 11 bases from J, with 17 bases between. For the CDR3, the DNA is TGTGCCAGCAGCCAAGAAGGGTGGGGGGGGCGGCTTCAGTACTTC. Its protein is CASSQEGWGGRLQYF.

CDR3 nucleotide sequence: TGTGCCAGAAGCTTGCCGGGACTAGCGGGACCCCCAGATACGCAGTATTTT. This gives the protein CARSLPGLAGPPDTQYF. The chain combines TRBV5-3 with TRBJ2-3; 13 bases line up with TRBD2. TRBV5-3 is an ORF for which the function is uncertain. The CDR3 runs to 17 residues. V shed 1 base and J 4 bases; nucleotides not matched to a gene: 6.

The rearrangement uses TRBV7-9 and TRBJ1-5, with 12 positions matching TRBD1. The V gene's germline CDR1 is SEHNR and CDR2 FQNEAQ (reference sequence). With 2 bases clipped from V and 7 bases from J, the junction kept 9 bases outside the gene matches. This CDR3 spans 17 amino acids. CDR3 DNA: TGTGCCAGCAGCTTAATTCCCGGGACAGGGGGCATGCAGCCCCAGCATTTT. Translating gives CASSLIPGTGGMQPQHF.

The chain carries TRBV7-9 and TRBJ2-7, with a weak D call TRBD2 (5 bases). In germline, CDR1 is SEHNR, CDR2 FQNEAQ (reference sequence). CDR3 length: 14 amino acids. V was trimmed by 8 bases and J by 1 base, leaving 15 bases between them. For the CDR3, the DNA is TGTGCCAGCGGGGAGTCTCAGTCTTCCTACGAGCAGTACTTC. This sequence encodes CASGESQSSYEQYF.

This rearrangement joins TRBV5-1 to TRBJ1-6, with a weak D call TRBD1 (5 bases). The V gene lost 0 bases and the J gene lost 11 bases, with 9 bases spanning the gap. The germline gives CDR1 SGHRS, CDR2 YFSETQ. The CDR3 sequence is 13 residues long. CDR3 in amino acids: CASSLDQGPPLHF. The CDR3 nucleotides are TGCGCCAGCAGCTTGGACCAGGGTCCACCCCTCCACTTT.

In regard to this clone: At one boundary the junction diverges from the germline segment, which might be a read error. The chain links TRBV19 to TRBJ2-1; 7 bases map to TRBD2. CDR1 is LNHDA and CDR2 is SQIVND in the germline V gene (reference sequence). The CDR3 loop spans 14 amino acids. The CDR3 DNA reads TGTGCCAGTAGTATGGAAGCCCGTTGGGAGGGCAGGGTCTTC. Its translation: CASSMEARWEGRVF.

The chain uses TRBV2 and TRBJ1-4; D remains ambiguous. Germline V lookup: CDR1 SNHLY, CDR2 FYNNEI. The CDR3 contains 15 residues. The V end lost 4 bases, the J end lost 4 bases, and 13 bases lay between the germline ends. Written as DNA, the CDR3 is TGTGCCAGCAGTGTCTCGGGGTCCTATAATGAAAAACTGTTTTTT. Translation gives CASSVSGSYNEKLFF.

V and J are TRBV5-8 and TRBJ1-3, with unresolved D. V was trimmed by 4 bases and J by 0 bases, leaving 11 bases between them. The CDR3 contains 15 residues. Looked up from germline, CDR1 is SGHTS and CDR2 is YDEGEE. Here the CDR3 reads CASSRAYFSGNTIYF. In DNA form, the CDR3 reads TGTGCCAGCAGCCGCGCATATTTCTCTGGAAACACCATATATTTT.

The rearrangement uses TRBV19 and TRBJ2-5; D unresolved. Trimming left V 0 bases short and J 2 bases short, with 10 bases between. The CDR3 covers 15 residues. Germline V gene data show CDR1 as LNHDA and CDR2 as SQIVND (reference sequence). CDR3 DNA sequence: TGTGCCAGTAGTATAGATCCGTGGCAGCAAGAGACCCAGTACTTC. It specifies CASSIDPWQQETQYF.

J is TRBJ2-7 and V is TRBV11-2; 7 nucleotides agree with TRBD2. V was clipped by 4 bases and J by 1 base; unmatched bases: 7. The V gene's germline CDR1 is SGHAT and CDR2 FQNNGV. The CDR3 length is 15 residues. The CDR3 sequence is CASSYSGTTSYEQYF. The CDR3 DNA reads TGTGCCAGCAGCTACTCCGGGACTACATCCTACGAGCAGTACTTC.

The V call is TRBV6-5, the J call TRBJ1-5, with unresolved D. Trimming stripped 2 bases from V and 0 bases from J, with 8 bases between. This CDR3 contains 15 residues. Germline V gene sequence: CDR1 MNHEY, CDR2 SVGAGI. CDR3 amino acids: CASSYGGYSNQPQHF. CDR3 coding DNA: TGTGCCAGCAGTTACGGAGGGTATAGCAATCAGCCCCAGCATTTT.

CDR3 DNA sequence: TGTGCCAGCAGCAAAACCACGCAGTATTTT. Amino acid sequence: CASSKTTQYF. The chain joins TRBV7-2 to TRBJ2-3; D ambiguous. Germline V gene lookup returns CDR1 SGHTA and CDR2 FQGNSA. Trimming took off 5 bases at V and 9 bases at J, with 6 bases between the two ends. The CDR3 runs to 10 residues.

This CDR3 reads CASSTNREPAFF. Written as DNA, the CDR3 is TGTGCCAGCAGCACCAACCGGGAGCCAGCTTTCTTT. The rearrangement uses TRBV7-3 and TRBJ1-1, with D uncertain. CDR1 is SGHTA, CDR2 FQGTGA, per germline. The CDR3 loop spans 12 amino acids. With 5 bases removed from V and 10 bases from J, the gap between germline ends came to 14 bases.

The chain joins TRBV14 to TRBJ2-7; D unresolved. Trimming removed 2 bases from V and 1 base from J, with 12 bases in between. This CDR3 region has 15 residues. From germline, CDR1 is SGHDN and CDR2 FVKESK. The CDR3 DNA follows: TGTGCCAGCAGCCAACTGCCCCGAGCTTCCTACGAGCAGTACTTC. This sequence encodes CASSQLPRASYEQYF. Full variable domain (missing parts from reference TRBV14 and TRBJ2-7): EAGVTQFPSHSVIEKGQTVTLRCDPISGHDNLYWYRRVMGKEIKFLLHFVKESKQDESGMPNNRFLAERTGGTYSTLKVQPAELEDSGVYFCASSQLPRASYEQYFGPGTRLTVT.

This chain links TRBV6-6 with TRBJ1-1; unclear D gene. This CDR3 has 13 residues. The germline CDR1 and CDR2 sequences are MNHNY and SVGAGI (reference sequence). V lost 10 bases and J lost 3, with 15 bases in between. Here the CDR3 reads CATASPADTEAFF. The CDR3 DNA follows: TGTGCCACCGCTTCACCGGCGGACACTGAAGCTTTCTTT.

The CDR3 loop reads CAISELGTNTEAFF. The DNA of the CDR3 is TGTGCCATCAGTGAGTTAGGGACGAACACTGAAGCTTTCTTT. This chain links TRBV10-3 with TRBJ1-1; D is possibly TRBD1 (5 bases). With 1 base removed from V and 1 base from J, the gap between germline ends came to 7 bases. Germline V gene lookup returns CDR1 ENHRY and CDR2 SYGVKD. CDR3 size: 14 residues.

The rearrangement uses TRBV28 and TRBJ1-4; perhaps TRBD1 as D (6 bases). V dropped 3 bases and J dropped 5 bases, with 16 bases sitting between them. The CDR3 runs to 16 residues. The germline V gene encodes CDR1 MDHEN and CDR2 SYDVKM. The CDR3 sequence is CASSLIGEGGNEKLFF. In DNA, the CDR3 is TGTGCCAGCAGTTTGATAGGGGAGGGGGGAAATGAAAAACTGTTTTTT.

V gene TRBV20-1 combines with J gene TRBJ2-7; 7 nucleotides line up with TRBD2. Germline V gene sequence: CDR1 DFQATT, CDR2 SNEGSKA (reference sequence). Trimming at V came to 6 bases and at J to 7 bases, leaving 6 bases not matched to a gene. The CDR3 runs 11 residues. CDR3: CSAGLDSEQYF. For the CDR3, the DNA is TGCAGTGCCGGACTAGATTCTGAGCAGTACTTC.

The V and J genes are TRBV6-6 and TRBJ1-1, with no clear D. This CDR3 spans 13 amino acids. Germline V gene lookup returns CDR1 MNHNY and CDR2 SVGAGI (reference sequence). Trimming cost V 8 bases and J 5 bases, with 15 bases left between them. The CDR3 DNA reads as TGTGCCAGCCATCAAACCACGCGAACTGAAGCTTTCTTT. It encodes CASHQTTRTEAFF.

The gene calls are TRBV6-6 and TRBJ1-1; D remains unclear. The germline gives CDR1 MNHNY, CDR2 SVGAGI (reference sequence). This CDR3 is 13 amino acids long. V lost 5 bases and J 5 bases, leaving 12 bases between the germline ends. CDR3 in DNA: TGTGCCAGCAGTCCTAAGCGGGTGACTGAAGCTTTCTTT. Protein sequence: CASSPKRVTEAFF.

V gene TRBV7-9 combines with J gene TRBJ1-3; the D is unclear. The CDR3 has 12 amino acids. The germline gives CDR1 SEHNR, CDR2 FQNEAQ (reference sequence). Trimming pared 6 bases from V and 3 bases from J, leaving 6 bases between. CDR3 in DNA: TGTGCCAGCAGTGGATTTGGAAACACCATATATTTT. Its translation is CASSGFGNTIYF.

This rearrangement joins TRBV28 to TRBJ2-7; 7 bases match TRBD1. V lost 5 bases to trimming and J lost 1 base; unmatched junction nucleotides: 5. There are 14 residues in the CDR3. Germline V gives CDR1 MDHEN, CDR2 SYDVKM. CDR3 bases: TGTGCCAGCAGTCCTGGGACAGTTTCCTACGAGCAGTACGTC. This sequence encodes CASSPGTVSYEQYV.

The chain joins TRBV6-4 to TRBJ1-5; TRBD1 matches at 7 bases. The germline gives CDR1 MRHNA, CDR2 SNTAGT. The CDR3 covers 16 residues. V dropped 6 bases and J dropped 3; count of bases not matched to a gene: 11. The CDR3 DNA is TGTGCCAGCAGGAGTGCTATGAGGGGGCACAATCAGCCCCAGCATTTT. This gives the protein CASRSAMRGHNQPQHF.

This chain uses TRBV7-6 with TRBJ1-3; D unresolved. The germline V gene encodes CDR1 SGHVS and CDR2 FNYEAQ. Trimming left V 1 base short and J 0 bases short, with 13 bases between. The CDR3 contains 17 residues. DNA of the CDR3: TGTGCCAGCAGCTTAGATCAGGCGTCGTACTCTGGAAACACCATATATTTT. Residues: CASSLDQASYSGNTIYF.